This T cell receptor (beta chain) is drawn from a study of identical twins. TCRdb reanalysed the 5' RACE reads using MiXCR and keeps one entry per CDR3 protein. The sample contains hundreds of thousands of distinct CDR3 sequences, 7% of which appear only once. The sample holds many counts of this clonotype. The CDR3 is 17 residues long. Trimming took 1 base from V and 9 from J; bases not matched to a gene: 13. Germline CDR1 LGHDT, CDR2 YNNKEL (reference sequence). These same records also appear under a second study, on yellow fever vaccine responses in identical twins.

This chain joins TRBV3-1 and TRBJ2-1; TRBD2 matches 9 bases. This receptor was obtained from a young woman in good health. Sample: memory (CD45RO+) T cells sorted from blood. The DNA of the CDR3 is TGTGCCAGCAGCCAAGGCGCGTGGGGTAGCGGGAGAACTGAGCAGTTCTTC. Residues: CASSQGAWGSGRTEQFF.